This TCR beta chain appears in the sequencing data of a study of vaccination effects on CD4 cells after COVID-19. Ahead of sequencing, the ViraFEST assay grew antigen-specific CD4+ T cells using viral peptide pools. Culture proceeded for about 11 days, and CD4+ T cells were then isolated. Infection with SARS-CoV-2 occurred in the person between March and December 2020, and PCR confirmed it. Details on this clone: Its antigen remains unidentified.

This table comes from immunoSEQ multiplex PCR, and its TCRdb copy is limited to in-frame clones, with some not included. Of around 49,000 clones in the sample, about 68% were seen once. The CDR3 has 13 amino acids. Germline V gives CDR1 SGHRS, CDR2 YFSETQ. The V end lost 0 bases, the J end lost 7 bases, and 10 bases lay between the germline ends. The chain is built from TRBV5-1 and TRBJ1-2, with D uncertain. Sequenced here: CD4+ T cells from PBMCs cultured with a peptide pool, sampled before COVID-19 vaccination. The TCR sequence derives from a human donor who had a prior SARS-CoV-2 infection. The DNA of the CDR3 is TGCGCCAGCAGCTTGGACGCGGTGAGTGGCTACACCTTC. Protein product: CASSLDAVSGYTF.